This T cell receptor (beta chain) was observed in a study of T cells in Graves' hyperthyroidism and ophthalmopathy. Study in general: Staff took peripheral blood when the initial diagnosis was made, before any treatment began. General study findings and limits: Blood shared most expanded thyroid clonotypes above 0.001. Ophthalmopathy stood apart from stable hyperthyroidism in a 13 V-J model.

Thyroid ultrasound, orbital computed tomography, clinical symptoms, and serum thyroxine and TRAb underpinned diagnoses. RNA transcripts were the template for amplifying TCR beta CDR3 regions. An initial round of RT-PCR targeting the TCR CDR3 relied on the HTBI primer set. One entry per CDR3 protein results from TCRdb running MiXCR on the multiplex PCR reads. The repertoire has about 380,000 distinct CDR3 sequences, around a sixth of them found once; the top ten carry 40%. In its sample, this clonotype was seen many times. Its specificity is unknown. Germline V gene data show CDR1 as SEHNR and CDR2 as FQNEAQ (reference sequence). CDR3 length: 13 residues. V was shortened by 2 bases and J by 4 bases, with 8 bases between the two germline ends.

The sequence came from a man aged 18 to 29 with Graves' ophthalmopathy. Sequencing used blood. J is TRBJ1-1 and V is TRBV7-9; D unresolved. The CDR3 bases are TGTGCCAGCAGCTTATTGGAATTCACTGAAGCTTTCTTT. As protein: CASSLLEFTEAFF.